This record looks at one T cell receptor beta chain sequence and its context. Its antigen is undetermined. Sequencing was performed with immunoSEQ multiplex PCR; in TCRdb, only in-frame clones are kept and a portion is missing. Of about 46,000 clones listed, more than 80% are singletons. Blood CD4+ CD25-low CD127-high conventional T cells supplied the genomic DNA template. The data derive from a study of regulatory and conventional T cells in RAG deficiency. Study conclusions and caveats: Omenn patients showed >75% Treg-Tconv overlap and shorter CDR3 lengths. Omenn syndrome and CID/AS patients had roughly 100-fold fewer unique Treg TCR beta sequences, versus approximately 9.6-fold elsewhere.

The trim removed 3 bases at V and 6 bases at J, leaving 16 bases unmatched. This CDR3 region has 18 residues. Germline-derived CDR1 and CDR2 are SGHNT and YYREEE (reference sequence). Another study also made use of these data, one on regulatory T cells. That paper notes: Primers: 52 TRBV forward and 13 TRBJ reverse.

The chain uses TRBV5-4 and TRBJ2-2; 8 nucleotides agree with TRBD1. This TCR was sampled from a human donor in good health. Sequencing input: CD4+ effector T cells sorted from blood. DNA for the CDR3: TGTGCCAGCAGCTCCACCAGGGGGCTGAGGGATTCGGCCGGGGAGCTGTTTTTT. It specifies CASSSTRGLRDSAGELFF. The full variable domain, with the rest looked up from reference TRBV5-4 and TRBJ2-2, is ETGVTQSPTHLIKTRGQQVTLRCSSQSGHNTVSWYQQALGQGPQFIFQYYREEENGRGNFPPRFSGLQFPNYSSELNVNALELDDSALYLCASSSTRGLRDSAGELFFGEGSRLTVL.